Following are 24 T cell receptor beta chains from one sample sequenced in a study of cytomegalovirus exposure and HLA in healthy donors. The primer mix had 60 Vbeta and 13 Jbeta primers. Data came from immunoSEQ multiplex PCR; TCRdb stores just in-frame clones and leaves some out. In the table there are 150,000 to 200,000 clones, 76% of which are singletons. The sequenced sample consisted of PBMCs. The receptors were sampled from a male donor in good health and CMV-seronegative.

This clone was seen more than once but under ten times. The rearrangement links TRBV11-1 to TRBJ2-7; 9 nucleotides agree with TRBD1. The CDR3 is made up of 18 amino acids. The germline CDR1 and CDR2 sequences are SGHAT and FQDESV (reference sequence). The V gene end was trimmed by 5 bases and the J gene end by 5 bases; junction bases not matched to a gene: 19. DNA for the CDR3: TGTGCCAGCAGCCCGAGGGGGGGCTCCGGGACAGGGTCGAACGAGCAGTACTTC. It translates to CASSPRGGSGTGSNEQYF.

This clone appeared a few times. V usage is TRBV7-2 and J usage is TRBJ1-5; TRBD1 agrees at 7 bases. The CDR3 totals 14 residues. V lost 5 bases to trimming and J lost 4 bases; unmatched junction nucleotides: 5. Germline V gives CDR1 SGHTA, CDR2 FQGNSA. CDR3 DNA: TGTGCCAGCAGCCGTCCGGGACAGAATCAGCCCCAGCATTTT. Encoded protein: CASSRPGQNQPQHF.

The chain recombines TRBV2 with TRBJ1-1; 7 bases agree with TRBD1. The CDR3 runs 14 residues. V shed 6 bases and J 2 bases; nucleotides not matched to a gene: 6. CDR1 SNHLY and CDR2 FYNNEI come from the germline V gene. CDR3 protein: CASRAGTANTEAFF. CDR3 nucleotide sequence: TGTGCCAGCAGGGCCGGGACAGCAAACACTGAAGCTTTCTTT.

The chain links TRBV5-1 to TRBJ2-3; 7 nucleotides agree with TRBD2. Trimming took 1 base from V and 2 from J; bases not matched to a gene: 7. Per germline, CDR1 SGHRS and CDR2 YFSETQ. CDR3 size: 16 residues. This chain's CDR3 is CASSLSSGLPTDTQYF. In DNA, the CDR3 is TGCGCCAGCAGCTTGTCGTCGGGACTACCCACAGATACGCAGTATTTT.

This clone was counted a few times. The chain carries TRBV25-1 and TRBJ2-3; TRBD2 matches 9 bases. The CDR3 length is 14 residues. V was clipped by 3 bases and J by 6 bases; unmatched bases: 4. In germline, CDR1 is MGHDK, CDR2 SYGVNS. The CDR3 DNA reads TGTGCCAGCAGTGATCGGGGGACTAGCGATACGCAGTATTTT. Translated: CASSDRGTSDTQYF.

The gene calls are TRBV7-3 and TRBJ2-3, with D maybe TRBD2 (5 bases). This CDR3 comprises 15 residues. Looked up from germline, CDR1 is SGHTA and CDR2 is FQGTGA. V was cut by 0 bases and J by 4 bases, with 11 bases left in between. Written as DNA, the CDR3 is TGTGCCAGCAGCTTAACTAGCGCTGGACCAGATACGCAGTATTTT. Amino acid sequence: CASSLTSAGPDTQYF.

The V gene is TRBV5-6, the J gene TRBJ2-1; 7 bases fit TRBD1. V gave up 4 bases and J gave up 3 bases; unmatched junction bases: 10. The CDR3 loop spans 16 amino acids. Looked up from germline, CDR1 is SGHDT and CDR2 is YYEEEE. The CDR3 DNA sequence: TGTGCCAGCAGCCCTCCGGTAGGGACAGTCTACAATGAGCAGTTCTTC. Residues: CASSPPVGTVYNEQFF.

This rearrangement joins TRBV21-1 to TRBJ2-1; the D segment call TRBD1 is taken from the table without a DNA check. TRBV21-1 is termed a pseudogene. This CDR3 has 15 amino acids. The CDR3 bases are TGTGCCAGCAGCAAATTTAGCGACAGGAGGAATGAGCAGTTCTTC. It is translated as CASSKFSDRRNEQFF.

The J gene is TRBJ2-7, the V gene TRBV6-5, with D maybe TRBD2 (7 bases). Trimming stripped 8 bases from V and 1 base from J, with 18 bases between. The CDR3 sequence is 15 residues long. Germline V gene data show CDR1 as MNHEY and CDR2 as SVGAGI. The CDR3 region has the DNA TGTGCCAGCTCCCGAGGGGGGGCGGCGTCCTACGAGCAGTACTTC. Protein: CASSRGGAASYEQYF.

The chain combines TRBV28 with TRBJ1-2, with no clear D. The CDR3 runs to 12 residues. The germline CDR1 and CDR2 sequences are MDHEN and SYDVKM. Trimming took 9 bases from V and 1 from J, leaving 9 bases between them. The CDR3 DNA follows: TGTGCCAGTACAGTGGGTAACTATGGCTACACCTTC. It translates to CASTVGNYGYTF.

The chain has TRBV11-2 and TRBJ1-4; 7 bases map to TRBD1. Germline V gene sequence: CDR1 SGHAT, CDR2 FQNNGV. V shed 4 bases, J shed 8 bases, and the junction held 7 bases outside the gene matches. The CDR3 is made up of 14 amino acids. The CDR3 DNA follows: TGTGCCAGCAGCTCCACAGGGGTAGGGGAAAAACTGTTTTTT. This translates into CASSSTGVGEKLFF.

This clone has just a few counts. The V call is TRBV7-8, the J call TRBJ2-5, with 7 bases aligning to TRBD1. Germline V CDR1 and CDR2: SGHVS, FQNEAQ. The CDR3 spans 14 residues. Trimming cost V 5 bases and J 6 bases; bases outside gene matches: 9. DNA for the CDR3: TGTGCCAGCAGCCCCCCAGGGGGTTGGAAGACCCAGTACTTC. Translating it yields CASSPPGGWKTQYF.

This chain connects TRBV18 to TRBJ1-4; tentatively, D is TRBD1 (5 bases). CDR1 is KGHSH, CDR2 LQKENI, per germline. CDR3 length: 15 residues. V lost 0 bases and J 7 bases, leaving 12 bases between the germline ends. CDR3 protein: CASSPPSGVPEKLFF. CDR3 nucleotide sequence: TGTGCCAGCTCACCACCCTCGGGGGTCCCTGAAAAACTGTTTTTT.

The chain has TRBV19 and TRBJ2-1; 10 nucleotides line up with TRBD2. After removal of 6 bases from V and 6 bases from J, the junction contained 11 bases not matched to a gene. Per the germline V gene, CDR1 is LNHDA and CDR2 is SQIVND (reference sequence). There are 16 residues in the CDR3. Written as DNA, the CDR3 is TGTGCCAGTAGATTTAGCGGGAGGACATCGGGCAATGAGCAGTTCTTC. Its translation: CASRFSGRTSGNEQFF.

The V gene is TRBV2, the J gene TRBJ2-2, with 10 bases that match TRBD1. The CDR3 contains 15 residues. Germline V gene lookup returns CDR1 SNHLY and CDR2 FYNNEI. J was trimmed by 7 bases and V by 4 bases; bases with no gene match: 6. DNA of the CDR3: TGTGCCAGCAGTGGAGGGACAGGGGTGGTCGGGGAGCTGTTTTTT. Protein sequence: CASSGGTGVVGELFF.

This clone came up once. This chain joins TRBV7-2 and TRBJ1-5; the D gene is possibly TRBD1 (6 bases). V lost 6 bases, J lost 3 bases, and 12 bases lay in between. Germline CDR1 and CDR2: SGHTA and FQGNSA. The CDR3 extends over 14 amino acids. CDR3 residues: CASSPQGSNQPQHF. The CDR3 coding sequence is TGTGCCAGCAGTCCTCAGGGGTCCAATCAGCCCCAGCATTTT.

The chain is built from TRBV9 and TRBJ2-1, with TRBD2 matching over 9 bases. Germline V gene sequence: CDR1 SGDLS, CDR2 YYNGEE. V was pared by 3 bases and J by 9 bases, with 10 bases of the junction left unmatched. The CDR3 spans 15 residues. CDR3 bases: TGTGCCAGCAGCGCCAGACTAGCGGCGGACGGTGAGCAGTTCTTC. Amino acids: CASSARLAADGEQFF.

The V call is TRBV27, the J call TRBJ2-1, with 10 bases lining up with TRBD2. This CDR3 has 15 residues. CDR1 is MNHEY, CDR2 SMNVEV, per germline (reference sequence). Trimming removed 6 bases from V and 4 bases from J; junction bases left unmatched: 6. This CDR3 is CASRLAGAGYNEQFF. The CDR3 DNA reads TGTGCCAGCAGGCTAGCGGGGGCTGGGTACAATGAGCAGTTCTTC.

The gene calls are TRBV9 and TRBJ1-5, with D possibly matching TRBD1 (5 bases). CDR1 is SGDLS, CDR2 YYNGEE, per germline. The CDR3 consists of 14 residues. V was clipped by 3 bases and J by 3 bases, with 10 bases between them. CDR3 sequence: CASSEGGTNQPQHF. Written as DNA, the CDR3 is TGTGCCAGCAGCGAGGGAGGGACCAATCAGCCCCAGCATTTT.

The J gene is TRBJ2-7, the V gene TRBV28, with 8 bases aligning to TRBD1. V was clipped by 7 bases and J by 4 bases; unmatched bases: 9. Germline V gene sequence: CDR1 MDHEN, CDR2 SYDVKM. The CDR3 is made up of 14 amino acids. CDR3 nucleotides: TGTGCCAGCACAAATGGACAGGGTTTATACGAGCAGTACTTC. The encoded protein is CASTNGQGLYEQYF.

The chain combines TRBV7-2 with TRBJ2-7, with 7 nucleotides matching TRBD1. V was pared by 6 bases and J by 1 base, with 12 bases of the junction left unmatched. Germline V CDR1 and CDR2: SGHTA, FQGNSA. CDR3 length equals 16 residues. The CDR3 DNA sequence: TGTGCCAGCAGTCCCGAGTACGACAGGGTATCCTACGAGCAGTACTTC. Translated: CASSPEYDRVSYEQYF.

This chain uses TRBV10-3 with TRBJ2-7; maybe TRBD2 (5 bases). The V and J ends lost 0 bases and 0 bases respectively, with 18 bases between them. This CDR3 region has 18 residues. Germline CDR1 ENHRY, CDR2 SYGVKD. The CDR3 DNA reads as TGTGCCATCAGTGAGTCGGGAGCAGGAGGTTCCTACTCCTACGAGCAGTACTTC. This codes for CAISESGAGGSYSYEQYF.

This chain connects TRBV28 to TRBJ1-6; D possibly corresponds to TRBD1 (5 bases). The CDR3 runs to 16 residues. CDR1 is MDHEN, CDR2 SYDVKM, per germline. With 6 bases removed from V and 1 base from J, the gap between germline ends came to 13 bases. Written as DNA, the CDR3 is TGTGCCAGCAGAATCCCTCGGGGGTCCTATAATTCACCCCTCCACTTT. Its translation: CASRIPRGSYNSPLHF.

The DNA of the CDR3 is TGCGCCAGCAGCTTGGCCCCTACAGGGTCTAATCAGCCCCAGCATTTT. This sequence encodes CASSLAPTGSNQPQHF. The chain has TRBV5-1 and TRBJ1-5; D possibly corresponds to TRBD1 (6 bases). The ends were cut back, 0 bases at V and 4 bases at J, with 14 bases in the middle. This CDR3 is built from 16 residues. CDR1 and CDR2 from the germline V gene are SGHRS and YFSETQ.